The TCR beta chain under discussion was sequenced for a study of CD8+ T cells in alopecia areata. About the study: Among treated patients, severity was scored by affected scalp area percentage. Study outcomes and limitations: In patients, TCRs were shared less clearly than in mice, and HLA may possibly be involved.

Treatment in this sample: oral pan-JAK inhibitor, 5-10 mg twice daily. Researchers gathered lesional scalp punch biopsies and peripheral blood from patients with alopecia areata. Details on this clone: Its antigen is unidentified.

Following RNA extraction, reverse transcription yielded cDNA that acted as the sequencing template. Profiling relied on immunoSEQ multiplex PCR, and the TCRdb table lists in-frame clones only, not all of them. The sample shows approximately 210,000 clones, less than 65% of them seen only once. Per germline, CDR1 SGDLS and CDR2 YYNGEE. The CDR3 contains 15 residues. Deletions cut 0 bases from V and 0 bases from J, with 6 bases between. Material: CD4+ T cells sorted from blood, obtained at week 24, from a patient treated with tofacitinib. The gene calls are TRBV9 and TRBJ2-2; no clear D. The receptor comes from a human donor with alopecia areata. The CDR3 DNA sequence: TGTGCCAGCAGCGTAGGGCATTCGAACACCGGGGAGCTGTTTTTT. Its translation: CASSVGHSNTGELFF.